A single T cell receptor (beta chain) is shown here with its context. The entry originates in a study of blood T cell repertoires in COVID-19. Whole-study context: Some COVID-19 samples were acute and others convalescent; all came from the United States, Italy and Spain. Sample material is recorded as cDNA or gDNA derived from T cells, B-cell-depleted T cells, or PBMCs.

Original data processing: It was from reference gene primer amplification that nucleated cell counts were estimated. TCRdb's copy holds only in-frame clones and misses some; the assay was immunoSEQ multiplex PCR. V, J and clone size are taken as reported in that table, and D and trimming were inferred from the DNA itself. This repertoire shows around 140,000 clones, approximately 81% found once; its top ten account for around 8.4%. Germline V gene data show CDR1 as SGHRS and CDR2 as YFSETQ. The junction had 10 bases not matched to a gene; V was cut back by 5 bases and J by 5 bases. This CDR3 region has 15 residues.

This TCR was recovered from a human donor in a cohort sampled during active COVID-19. The chain has TRBV5-1 and TRBJ2-5; 9 positions match TRBD1. Sequencing input: peripheral blood. Here the CDR3 reads CASRPTGGWGETQYF. The CDR3 nucleotides are TGCGCCAGCAGACCCACAGGGGGCTGGGGGGAGACCCAGTACTTC.